The clone carrying this T cell receptor beta chain was observed many times. The sample comes from a study of T-cell reconstitution after alpha-beta-depleted transplantation in children. Germline V gene sequence: CDR1 LGHNA, CDR2 YSLEER. Trimming cost V 1 base and J 2 bases, with 14 bases left between them. The CDR3 is 16 amino acids. During its preparation, the TCRbeta library received unique molecular identifiers. TCRdb itself ran the PCR reads through MiXCR, one entry per CDR3 protein. The data hold hundreds of thousands of distinct CDR3 sequences, with around 12% observed a single time. This specimen consisted of PBMCs from the stem cell graft donor, obtained from the stem cell graft. The gene calls are TRBV4-3 and TRBJ1-2; D remains ambiguous. This sequence was found in a human donor who donated a stem cell graft to a child with acute lymphoblastic leukemia. The CDR3 region is CASSQVSAVRNYGYTF. CDR3 coding DNA: TGCGCCAGCAGCCAAGTCTCTGCCGTCAGAAACTATGGCTACACCTTC.